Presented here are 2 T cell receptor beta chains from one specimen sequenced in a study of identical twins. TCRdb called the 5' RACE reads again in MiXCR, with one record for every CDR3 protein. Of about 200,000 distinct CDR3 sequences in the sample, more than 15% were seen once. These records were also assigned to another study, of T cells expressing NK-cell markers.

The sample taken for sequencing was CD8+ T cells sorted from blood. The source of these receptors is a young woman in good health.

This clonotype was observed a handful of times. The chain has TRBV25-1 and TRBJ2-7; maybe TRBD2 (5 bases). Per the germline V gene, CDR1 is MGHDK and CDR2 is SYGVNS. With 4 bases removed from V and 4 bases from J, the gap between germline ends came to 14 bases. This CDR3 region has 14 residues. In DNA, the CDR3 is TGTGCCAGCAGTGTAGGTGGGAGCTTTTACGAGCAGTACTTC. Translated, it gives CASSVGGSFYEQYF.

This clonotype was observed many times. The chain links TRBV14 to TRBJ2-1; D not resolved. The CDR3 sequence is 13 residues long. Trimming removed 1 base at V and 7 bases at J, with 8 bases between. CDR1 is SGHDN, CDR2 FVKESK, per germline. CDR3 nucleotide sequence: TGTGCCAGCAGCCAAGTTGAAGTAAATGAGCAGTTCTTC. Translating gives CASSQVEVNEQFF.